This T cell receptor beta chain was profiled in a study of blood T cells in healthy people across ages. Study-wide results and caveats: Correlation between TCR beta diversity and naive T cell percentage was strong. Donor CMV infection status was unknown, possibly confounding age-related changes in expanded clonotypes.

On this clonotype itself: The target antigen is unknown. One end of the junction varies from germline; a read error may be responsible.

Germline V gene sequence: CDR1 MDHEN, CDR2 SYDVKM. This CDR3 has 12 amino acids. A J-beta primer mix and a sample-barcoded 5' primer were used in a second PCR of about 7 to 12 cycles. TCRdb fed the 5' RACE reads into MiXCR, producing one record per CDR3 protein. Of some 900,000 distinct CDR3 sequences listed, approximately 49% are singletons. Aged about 6 to 95, donors were systemically healthy Caucasians from Russia. PBMCs numbering at least 7 million were isolated per sample. This receptor was identified in a man aged 25 to 40 in good health. Sequenced: blood. The chain is built from TRBV28 and TRBJ2-1, with D tentatively TRBD2 (5 bases). The J call is uncertain, as TRBJ2-7 better fits the DNA end. In nucleotides, the CDR3 is TGTACCAGCAGCGGACTCGCCTACGAGCAGTACTTC. Protein product: CTSSGLAYEQYF.